The clone carrying this T cell receptor (beta chain) was detected many times. Its antigen is undetermined. This sample is part of a study of early T cells in non-severe SARS-CoV-2 infection. Overall study context: Chains from this unsorted whole-blood bulk RNA could not be paired.

Individual cDNA molecules were tagged with unique molecular identifiers, the study reported. Via MiXCR, TCRdb re-called the 5' RACE reads, giving one row per CDR3 protein. The table has roughly 100,000 distinct CDR3 sequences, approximately 12% seen once. General study points: Matching against VDJdb likely underestimated virus-specific expansions, favoring anti-spike CD8.

This CDR3 region has 14 residues. V was clipped by 6 bases and J by 2 bases, with 12 bases between them. V usage is TRBV12-3 or TRBV12-4 and J usage is TRBJ2-3; D call uncertain. Material: whole blood, obtained at baseline. The source of this sequence is an adult who was a healthcare worker with PCR-confirmed SARS-CoV-2 infection or an uninfected control (not recorded which). Here the CDR3 DNA reads TGTGCCAGCAGGTCAATCCCACACACAGATACGCAGTATTTT. It encodes CASRSIPHTDTQYF.